Following are 30 T cell receptor beta chains from one sample sequenced in a study of response to subunit inactivated influenza vaccine (dated by TCRdb to between 2018 and 2020). Preparation of the library involved RT-PCR. The sequencer was an Illumina HiSeq 2500. TCRdb passed the public sequencing reads through fastp at Q25 and MiXCR, retaining productive beta sequences. Records with the same CDR3 protein are collapsed into one entry carrying the most frequent genes and DNA. Here the sample has hundreds of thousands of distinct CDR3 sequences; less than 20% occur a single time. The ten biggest clones cover about 11% of the sample. The material sequenced was PBMCs from blood, taken around 5 days after vaccination. All receptors derive from a man aged 50-59 years who received an inactivated influenza vaccine. Donor details come from another sample of the same person, matched by shared clones.

The CDR3 DNA is TGTGCCAGCACAGGCGGGGGGGTCGAGCAGTACTTC. It yields the protein CASTGGGVEQYF. This chain joins TRBV6-5 and TRBJ2-7; 9 bases are a match to TRBD2. CDR1 is MNHEY and CDR2 is SVGAGI in the germline V gene. Unmatched junction bases numbered 4, after V lost 7 bases and J lost 6 bases. The CDR3 loop spans 12 amino acids.

The chain joins TRBV7-2 to TRBJ1-5; possibly TRBD1 for D (5 bases). Germline values: CDR1 SGHTA, CDR2 FQGNSA. Trimming removed 4 bases from V and 5 bases from J, with 15 bases in between. The CDR3 is 15 residues long. The chain's CDR3 is CASSWGRTQYQPQHF. DNA of the CDR3: TGTGCCAGCAGCTGGGGACGGACCCAATATCAGCCCCAGCATTTT. Complete variable domain (other parts from reference TRBV7-2 and TRBJ1-5): GAGVSQSPSNKVTEKGKDVELRCDPISGHTALYWYRQSLGQGLEFLIYFQGNSAPDKSGLPSDRFSAERTGGSVSTLTIQRTQQEDSAVYLCASSWGRTQYQPQHFGDGTRLSIL.

This clonotype occurred many times. The CDR3 spells CASSFIQAHEQYF. DNA for the CDR3: TGTGCCAGCAGTTTTATACAAGCCCACGAGCAGTACTTC. The J gene is TRBJ2-7, the V gene TRBV12-3 or TRBV12-4; D ambiguous. The length of the CDR3 is 13 residues. Trimming took 3 bases from V and 5 from J, leaving 11 bases between them.

This clonotype was detected a few times. The rearrangement joins TRBV7-9 to TRBJ1-1; TRBD1 might be the D (5 bases). V lost 2 bases and J 8 bases, leaving 12 bases between the germline ends. The germline V gene encodes CDR1 SEHNR and CDR2 FQNEAQ (reference sequence). There are 13 residues in the CDR3. CDR3 in DNA: TGTGCCAGCAGCTTATATGTCGAGGGGGAAGCTTTCTTT. Residues: CASSLYVEGEAFF.

Comments on this clonotype: A read error is possible here, since a much larger clone lies one base away. The chain combines TRBV9 with TRBJ2-5; TRBD2 might be the D (5 bases). Germline assignment: CDR1 SGDLS and CDR2 YYNGEE. There are 15 residues in the CDR3. CDR3 nucleotides: TGTGCCCGCAGCGTAGACCTAGCCGGCCAAGAGACCCAGTACTTC. It translates to CARSVDLAGQETQYF.

The V call is TRBV7-2, the J call TRBJ2-7; 15 bases line up with TRBD2. Trimming took 5 bases from V and 8 from J; bases not matched to a gene: 7. CDR3 length: 15 residues. Germline V lookup: CDR1 SGHTA, CDR2 FQGNSA. The CDR3 reads CASSAGTSGGTKQYF. The CDR3 DNA follows: TGTGCCAGCAGCGCGGGGACTAGCGGGGGGACGAAGCAGTACTTC.

This clonotype occurred once. The CDR3 bases are TGCAGTGCTCACCGACTAGCGGGAGACTCCTACGAGCAGTACTTC. It codes for CSAHRLAGDSYEQYF. V is TRBV20-1 and J is TRBJ2-7; 12 positions match TRBD2. This CDR3 is 15 amino acids long. In germline, CDR1 is DFQATT, CDR2 SNEGSKA (reference sequence). Trimming took 5 bases from V and 0 from J; bases not matched to a gene: 5.

The V gene is TRBV5-6, the J gene TRBJ2-5; the D gene is possibly TRBD2 (5 bases). Trimming cost V 3 bases and J 5 bases, with 14 bases left between them. CDR3 length equals 14 residues. Germline assignment: CDR1 SGHDT and CDR2 YYEEEE. CDR3 region: CASSWRTGSETQYF. For the CDR3, the DNA is TGTGCCAGCAGCTGGAGGACTGGTTCGGAGACCCAGTACTTC. Using reference TRBV5-6 and TRBJ2-5 for the parts outside the CDR3, the full variable domain is DAGVTQSPTHLIKTRGQQVTLRCSPKSGHDTVSWYQQALGQGPQFIFQYYEEEERQRGNFPDRFSGHQFPNYSSELNVNALLLGDSALYLCASSWRTGSETQYFGPGTRLLVL.

The V gene is TRBV14, the J gene TRBJ2-1; D may correspond to TRBD1 or TRBD2 (5 bases each). The CDR3 contains 15 residues. Germline values: CDR1 SGHDN, CDR2 FVKESK. The ends were cut back, 3 bases at V and 4 bases at J, with 13 bases in the middle. The CDR3, as DNA: TGTGCCAGCAGCCAGGGGGTTTCTCCTTACAATGAGCAGTTCTTC. It codes for CASSQGVSPYNEQFF.

V usage is TRBV12-3 or TRBV12-4 and J usage is TRBJ2-5; D unresolved. The CDR3 contains 14 residues. V was clipped by 2 bases and J by 6 bases, with 13 bases between them. The CDR3 bases are TGTGCCAGCAGTTTATCAGACCCGGGCAAGACCCAGTACTTC. This gives the protein CASSLSDPGKTQYF.

This clonotype has only a few counts. The chain has TRBV7-2 and TRBJ2-7, with D tentatively TRBD2 (7 bases). V was clipped by 3 bases and J by 4 bases, with 13 bases between them. Germline V gene sequence: CDR1 SGHTA, CDR2 FQGNSA. This CDR3 contains 14 residues. As DNA, the CDR3 is TGTGCCAGCAGCTTGCCGGGGGGCTGGTACGAGCAGTACTTC. It translates to CASSLPGGWYEQYF.

V gene TRBV7-9 combines with J gene TRBJ2-1; D gene uncertain. Per the germline V gene, CDR1 is SEHNR and CDR2 is FQNEAQ (reference sequence). The length of the CDR3 is 12 residues. V lost 5 bases and J 9 bases, leaving 11 bases between the germline ends. The CDR3 sequence: CASSPSHREQFF. CDR3 sequence (DNA): TGTGCCAGCAGCCCCAGTCACCGTGAGCAGTTCTTC.

This clonotype was seen more than once but under ten times. V usage is TRBV6-1 and J usage is TRBJ1-1, with D uncertain. Germline V gene data show CDR1 as MNHNS and CDR2 as SASEGT. V was clipped by 5 bases and J by 4 bases, with 14 bases between them. This CDR3 contains 14 residues. The CDR3 region is CASSLLQMRTEAFF. DNA for the CDR3: TGTGCCAGCAGTCTCCTACAGATGCGCACTGAAGCTTTCTTT.

The rearrangement uses TRBV7-2 and TRBJ1-1; D unclear. The germline V gene encodes CDR1 SGHTA and CDR2 FQGNSA. The V end lost 1 base, the J end lost 2 bases, and 11 bases lay between the germline ends. There are 15 residues in the CDR3. The CDR3, as DNA: TGTGCCAGCAGCTTAGTTTCCAAAAGAAACACTGAAGCTTTCTTT. Protein sequence: CASSLVSKRNTEAFF.

In its sample, this clonotype was seen a few times. This may be a read error, as it is one base from a much larger clone. V usage is TRBV6-6 and J usage is TRBJ2-7; possible D gene TRBD2, 5 bases. The CDR3 is made up of 13 amino acids. The V end was cut by 2 bases, the J end by 3 bases, with 8 bases between. CDR1 MNHNY and CDR2 SVGAGI come from the germline V gene (reference sequence). The DNA of the CDR3 is TGTGCCAGCAGTTACCGACTACTCTACGAGCAGTACTTC. This gives the protein CASSYRLLYEQYF.

This chain connects TRBV5-1 to TRBJ2-3, with 8 bases lining up with TRBD2. V shed 4 bases, J shed 4 bases, and the junction held 2 bases outside the gene matches. This CDR3 region has 13 residues. From germline, CDR1 is SGHRS and CDR2 YFSETQ. CDR3 in DNA: TGCGCCAGCAGCGGACTAGCATCAGATACGCAGTATTTT. It is translated as CASSGLASDTQYF.

The J gene is TRBJ1-2, the V gene TRBV2, with 7 bases aligning to TRBD1. V shed 8 bases and J 7 bases; nucleotides not matched to a gene: 10. CDR3 length equals 13 residues. The germline V gene encodes CDR1 SNHLY and CDR2 FYNNEI. The CDR3 protein is CASVGQGVFGYTF. Here the CDR3 DNA reads TGTGCCAGCGTCGGTCAGGGGGTGTTTGGCTACACCTTC.

Many counts were recorded for this clonotype. The chain couples TRBV9 to TRBJ2-2; a weak D match, TRBD2 (5 bases). Germline CDR1 reads SGDLS; CDR2 reads YYNGEE. There are 20 residues in the CDR3. Trimming took off 1 base at V and 3 bases at J, with 25 bases between the two ends. The DNA for the CDR3 is TGTGCCAGCAGCGTACCCTACTCGGTGATCGGGGTCGACGACACCGGGGAGCTGTTTTTT. Its translation is CASSVPYSVIGVDDTGELFF.

This clonotype was found a few times. This chain uses TRBV12-3 or TRBV12-4 with TRBJ1-1; no definite D call. The V gene lost 3 bases and the J gene lost 5 bases, with 7 bases spanning the gap. The CDR3 is made up of 12 amino acids. Written as DNA, the CDR3 is TGTGCCAGCAGTTTTGGGATTACTGAAGCTTTCTTT. This translates into CASSFGITEAFF.

There are a few counts of this clonotype. The rearrangement links TRBV5-5 to TRBJ2-7; the match to TRBD1 covers 8 bases. Germline loops: CDR1 SGHKS, CDR2 YYEKEE (reference sequence). Unmatched junction bases numbered 12, after V lost 3 bases and J lost 4 bases. The CDR3 sequence is 16 residues long. The CDR3 here is CASSSTARTGWYEQYF. The CDR3 bases are TGTGCCAGCAGCTCGACTGCCCGGACAGGGTGGTACGAGCAGTACTTC.

This clonotype was picked up many times. J is TRBJ1-1 and V is TRBV6-5; 8 bases agree with TRBD1. Germline trimming cut 0 bases from V and 5 bases from J; bases unmatched to any gene: 5. CDR3 length equals 15 residues. Germline V lookup: CDR1 MNHEY, CDR2 SVGAGI. CDR3 region: CASSYSTRGRTEAFF. The CDR3 region has the DNA TGTGCCAGCAGTTACTCGACCAGGGGGCGGACTGAAGCTTTCTTT.

The V call is TRBV6-5, the J call TRBJ2-7; 8 nucleotides line up with TRBD1. V shed 1 base and J 0 bases; nucleotides not matched to a gene: 5. CDR3 length equals 16 residues. The germline gives CDR1 MNHEY, CDR2 SVGAGI. CDR3 in amino acids: CASSYFDRGPSYEQYF. As DNA, the CDR3 is TGTGCCAGCAGTTACTTCGACAGGGGACCCTCCTACGAGCAGTACTTC.

V and J are TRBV29-1 and TRBJ2-7; 8 nucleotides align to TRBD2. Germline-derived CDR1 and CDR2 are SQVTM and ANQGSEA. CDR3 length equals 13 residues. CDR3 nucleotides: TGCAGTGCTGTCCGGGGGGGGGCAAGGGAGCAGTACTTC. Amino acid sequence: CSAVRGGAREQYF.

This chain uses TRBV6-1 with TRBJ1-2; weak D call: TRBD1 (5 bases). Germline V gene lookup returns CDR1 MNHNS and CDR2 SASEGT. This CDR3 contains 15 residues. Trimming took 7 bases from V and 5 from J, leaving 20 bases between them. CDR3 residues: CASMRGRSGEYGYTF. For the CDR3, the DNA is TGTGCCAGCATGAGGGGACGGAGCGGGGAATATGGCTACACCTTC.

The chain is built from TRBV12-3 or TRBV12-4 and TRBJ1-2, with a weak D call TRBD1 (5 bases). V gave up 5 bases and J gave up 2 bases, with 12 bases separating them. CDR3 length: 14 amino acids. The CDR3 region has the DNA TGTGCCAGCAGTGTCAGACAGACAAACTATGGCTACACCTTC. Translating gives CASSVRQTNYGYTF.

V usage is TRBV7-2 and J usage is TRBJ2-2, with D perhaps being TRBD1 or TRBD2 (5 bases each). Germline lookup yields CDR1 SGHTA and CDR2 FQGNSA. This CDR3 comprises 14 residues. CDR3 protein: CAAGQGENTGELFF. Here the CDR3 DNA reads TGTGCAGCTGGCCAGGGAGAGAACACCGGGGAGCTGTTTTTT.

A few counts support this clonotype. The chain couples TRBV20-1 to TRBJ2-3; 12 nucleotides agree with TRBD2. Looked up from germline, CDR1 is DFQATT and CDR2 is SNEGSKA (reference sequence). This CDR3 region has 15 residues. V was clipped by 6 bases and J by 4 bases; unmatched bases: 8. CDR3 amino acids: CSAYRLAGAPDTQYF. The CDR3 nucleotides read TGCAGTGCCTATCGACTAGCGGGAGCCCCAGATACGCAGTATTTT.

V and J are TRBV20-1 and TRBJ1-2, with TRBD1 identical over 7 bases. Germline CDR1 DFQATT, CDR2 SNEGSKA (reference sequence). The CDR3 has 14 residues. V shed 3 bases, J shed 2 bases, and the junction held 6 bases outside the gene matches. The CDR3 bases are TGCAGTGCTAGTCAGGGGGAGGGGAACTATGGCTACACCTTC. It codes for CSASQGEGNYGYTF.

The V gene is TRBV29-1, the J gene TRBJ2-2; D not certain. CDR3 size: 15 residues. Deletions cut 4 bases from V and 3 bases from J, with 15 bases between. Germline V gene sequence: CDR1 SQVTM, CDR2 ANQGSEA. Here the CDR3 DNA reads TGCAGCGTTGTCAAGCTTTCGACGGACACCGGGGAGCTGTTTTTT. Encoded protein: CSVVKLSTDTGELFF.

V gene TRBV30 combines with J gene TRBJ1-2; 9 positions match TRBD1. J was trimmed by 4 bases and V by 3 bases; bases with no gene match: 9. Germline CDR1 and CDR2: GTSNPN and SVGIG (reference sequence). This CDR3 has 15 residues. Here the CDR3 DNA reads TGTGCCTGGAGGGGATGGACAGGGGTTTTCTATGGCTACACCTTC. It codes for CAWRGWTGVFYGYTF.